Listed here is a single T cell receptor (beta chain). V lost 8 bases and J lost 5, with 16 bases in between. Germline values: CDR1 SQVTM, CDR2 ANQGSEA. The CDR3 is made up of 13 amino acids. This sample stems from a study of technical replicates of blood from a handful of donors. The assay was immunoSEQ multiplex PCR, and TCRdb's table has in-frame clones only and misses some. The sample lists about 75,000 clones, roughly nine tenths occurring once. The sequencing sample was made of PBMCs. This TCR came from a human donor in good health. Some clones in this sample may be carry-over from other donors' samples. The chain is built from TRBV29-1 and TRBJ2-1; maybe TRBD2 (5 bases). CDR3 in DNA: TGCAGCACCCGCGGGCAGAACCACAATGAGCAGTTCTTC. The encoded protein is CSTRGQNHNEQFF.